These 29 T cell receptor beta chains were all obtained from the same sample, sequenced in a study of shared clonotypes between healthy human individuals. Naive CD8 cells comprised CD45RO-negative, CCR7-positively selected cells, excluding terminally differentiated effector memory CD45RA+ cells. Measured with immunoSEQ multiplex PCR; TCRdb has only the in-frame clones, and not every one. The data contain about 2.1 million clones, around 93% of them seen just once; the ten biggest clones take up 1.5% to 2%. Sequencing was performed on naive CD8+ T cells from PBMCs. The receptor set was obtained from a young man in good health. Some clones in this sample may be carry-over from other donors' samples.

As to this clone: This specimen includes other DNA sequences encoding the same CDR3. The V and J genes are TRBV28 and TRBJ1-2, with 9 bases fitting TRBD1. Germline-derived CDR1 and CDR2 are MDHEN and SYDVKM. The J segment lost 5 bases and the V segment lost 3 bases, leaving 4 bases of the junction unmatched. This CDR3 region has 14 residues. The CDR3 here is CASSLSGTGYGYTF. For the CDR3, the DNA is TGTGCCAGCAGTTTGAGCGGGACAGGGTATGGCTACACCTTC.

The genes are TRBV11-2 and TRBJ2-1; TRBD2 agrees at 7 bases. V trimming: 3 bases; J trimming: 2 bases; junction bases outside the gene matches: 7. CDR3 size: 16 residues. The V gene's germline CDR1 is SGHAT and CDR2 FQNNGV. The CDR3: CASSLGVLAAYNEQFF. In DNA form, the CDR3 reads TGTGCCAGCAGCTTGGGAGTGCTAGCGGCCTACAATGAGCAGTTCTTC.

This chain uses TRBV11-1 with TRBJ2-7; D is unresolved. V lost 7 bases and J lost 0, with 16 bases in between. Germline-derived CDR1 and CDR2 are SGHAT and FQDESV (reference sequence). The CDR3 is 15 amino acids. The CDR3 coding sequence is TGTGCCAGCACCAATCCGGGTGAGAGCTCCTACGAGCAGTACTTC. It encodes CASTNPGESSYEQYF.

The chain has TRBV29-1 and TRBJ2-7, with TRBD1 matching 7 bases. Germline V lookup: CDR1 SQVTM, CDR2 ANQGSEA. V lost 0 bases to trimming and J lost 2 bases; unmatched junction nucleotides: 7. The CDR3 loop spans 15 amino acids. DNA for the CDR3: TGCAGCGTTGAAGAGAGGACAGGTTTTCCCTACGAGCAGTACTTC. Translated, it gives CSVEERTGFPYEQYF.

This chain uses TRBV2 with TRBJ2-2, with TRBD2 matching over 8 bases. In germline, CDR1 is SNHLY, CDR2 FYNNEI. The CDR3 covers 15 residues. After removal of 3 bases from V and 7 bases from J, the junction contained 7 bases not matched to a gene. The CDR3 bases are TGTGCCAGCAGTGATCGCGGACTAGCTTTCGGGGAGCTGTTTTTT. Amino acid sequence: CASSDRGLAFGELFF.

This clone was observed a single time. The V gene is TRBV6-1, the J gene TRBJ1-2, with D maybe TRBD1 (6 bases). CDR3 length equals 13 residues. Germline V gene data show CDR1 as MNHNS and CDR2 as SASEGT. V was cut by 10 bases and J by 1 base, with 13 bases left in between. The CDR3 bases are TGTGCCACCCCAAAACAGGGTAACTATGGCTACACCTTC. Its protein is CATPKQGNYGYTF.

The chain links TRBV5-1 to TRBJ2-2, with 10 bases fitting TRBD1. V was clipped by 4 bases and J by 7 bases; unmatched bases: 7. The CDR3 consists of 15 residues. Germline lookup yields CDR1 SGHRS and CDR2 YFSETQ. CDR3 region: CASSAGTGVIGELFF. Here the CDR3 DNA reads TGCGCCAGCAGCGCCGGGACAGGGGTAATCGGGGAGCTGTTTTTT.

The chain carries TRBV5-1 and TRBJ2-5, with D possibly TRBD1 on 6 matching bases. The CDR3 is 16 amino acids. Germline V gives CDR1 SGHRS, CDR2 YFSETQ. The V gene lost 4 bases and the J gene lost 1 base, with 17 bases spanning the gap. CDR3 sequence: CASSRLLQGTQETQYF. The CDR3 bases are TGCGCCAGCAGCCGACTACTACAGGGCACCCAAGAGACCCAGTACTTC.

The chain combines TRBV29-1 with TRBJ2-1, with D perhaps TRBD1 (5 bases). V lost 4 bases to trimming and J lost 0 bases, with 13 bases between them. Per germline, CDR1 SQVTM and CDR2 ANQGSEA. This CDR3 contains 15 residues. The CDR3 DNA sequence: TGCAGCGTTGCGGGTGGGGCTTTCTCCTACAATGAGCAGTTCTTC. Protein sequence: CSVAGGAFSYNEQFF.

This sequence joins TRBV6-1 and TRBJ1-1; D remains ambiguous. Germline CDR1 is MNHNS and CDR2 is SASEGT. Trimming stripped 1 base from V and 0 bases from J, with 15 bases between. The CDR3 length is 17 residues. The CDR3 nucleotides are TGTGCCAGCAGTGAAGTAAGATGGCCAGCTATGAACACTGAAGCTTTCTTT. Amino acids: CASSEVRWPAMNTEAFF.

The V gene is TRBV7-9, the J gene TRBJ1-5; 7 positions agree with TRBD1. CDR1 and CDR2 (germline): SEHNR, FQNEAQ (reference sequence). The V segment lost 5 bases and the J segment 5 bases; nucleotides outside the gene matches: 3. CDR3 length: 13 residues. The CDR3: CASSIDRDQPQHF. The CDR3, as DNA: TGTGCCAGCAGCATCGACAGGGATCAGCCCCAGCATTTT.

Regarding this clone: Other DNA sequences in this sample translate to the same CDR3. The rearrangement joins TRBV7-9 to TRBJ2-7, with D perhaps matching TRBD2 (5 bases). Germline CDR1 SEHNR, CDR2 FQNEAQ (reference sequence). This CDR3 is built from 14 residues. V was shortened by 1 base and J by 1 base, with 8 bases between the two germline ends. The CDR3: CASSLVGDSYEQYF. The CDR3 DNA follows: TGTGCCAGCAGCTTAGTCGGGGATTCCTACGAGCAGTACTTC.

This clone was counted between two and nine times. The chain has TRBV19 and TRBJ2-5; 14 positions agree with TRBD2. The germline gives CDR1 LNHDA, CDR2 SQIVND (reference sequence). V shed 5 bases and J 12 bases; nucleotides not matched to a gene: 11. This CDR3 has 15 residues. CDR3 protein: CASSPSTSGRDKEYF. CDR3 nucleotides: TGTGCCAGTAGTCCTTCGACTAGCGGGAGGGATAAGGAGTACTTC.

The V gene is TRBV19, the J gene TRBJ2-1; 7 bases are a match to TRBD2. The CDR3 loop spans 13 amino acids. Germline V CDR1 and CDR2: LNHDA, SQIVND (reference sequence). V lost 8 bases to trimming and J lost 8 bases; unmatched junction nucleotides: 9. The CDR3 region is CASHSGPLHEQFF. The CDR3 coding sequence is TGTGCCAGTCATAGCGGGCCTCTCCATGAGCAGTTCTTC.

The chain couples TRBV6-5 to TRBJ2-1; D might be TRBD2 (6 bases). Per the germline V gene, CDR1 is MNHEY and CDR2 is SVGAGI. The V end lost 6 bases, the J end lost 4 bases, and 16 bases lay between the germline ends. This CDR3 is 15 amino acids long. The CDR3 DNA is TGTGCCAGCAGCCTCGGGAGCTCGCATTACAATGAGCAGTTCTTC. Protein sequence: CASSLGSSHYNEQFF.

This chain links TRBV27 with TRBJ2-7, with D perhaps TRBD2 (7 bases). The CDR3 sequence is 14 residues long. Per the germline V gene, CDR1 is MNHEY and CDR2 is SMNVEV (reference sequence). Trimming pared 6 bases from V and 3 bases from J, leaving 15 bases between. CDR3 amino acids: CASSLGGGIYEQYF. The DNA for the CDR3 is TGTGCCAGCAGCCTAGGGGGGGGTATCTACGAGCAGTACTTC.

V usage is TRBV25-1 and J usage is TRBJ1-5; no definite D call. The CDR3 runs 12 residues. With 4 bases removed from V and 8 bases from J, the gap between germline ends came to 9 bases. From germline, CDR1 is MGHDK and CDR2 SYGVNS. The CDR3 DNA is TGTGCCAGCAGTGGGCCCGGGGAGCCCCAGCATTTT. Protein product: CASSGPGEPQHF.

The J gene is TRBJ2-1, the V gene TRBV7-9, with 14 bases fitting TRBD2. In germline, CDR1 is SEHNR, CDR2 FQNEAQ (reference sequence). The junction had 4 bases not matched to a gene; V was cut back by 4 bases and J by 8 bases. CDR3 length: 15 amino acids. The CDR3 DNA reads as TGTGCCAGCAGCTCCGGGACTAGCGGGAGCTATGAGCAGTTCTTC. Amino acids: CASSSGTSGSYEQFF.

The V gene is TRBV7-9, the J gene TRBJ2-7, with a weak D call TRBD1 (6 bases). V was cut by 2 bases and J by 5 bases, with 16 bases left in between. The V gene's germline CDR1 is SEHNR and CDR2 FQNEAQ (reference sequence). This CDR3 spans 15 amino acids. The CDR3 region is CASSLTTGLKDEQYF. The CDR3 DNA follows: TGTGCCAGCAGCTTAACAACAGGGCTTAAGGACGAGCAGTACTTC.

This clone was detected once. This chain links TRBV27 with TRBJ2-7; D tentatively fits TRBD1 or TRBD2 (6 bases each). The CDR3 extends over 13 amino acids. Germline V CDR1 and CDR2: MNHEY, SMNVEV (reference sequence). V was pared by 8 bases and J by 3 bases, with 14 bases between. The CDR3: CASSSGALYEQYF. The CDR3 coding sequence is TGTGCCAGCTCTTCGGGGGCCCTCTACGAGCAGTACTTC.

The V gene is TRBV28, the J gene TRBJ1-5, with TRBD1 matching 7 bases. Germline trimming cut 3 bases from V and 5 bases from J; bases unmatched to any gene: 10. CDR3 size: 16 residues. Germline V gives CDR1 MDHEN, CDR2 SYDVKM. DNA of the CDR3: TGTGCCAGCAGTTTGGGACAAGGGGGCGTATATCAGCCCCAGCATTTT. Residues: CASSLGQGGVYQPQHF. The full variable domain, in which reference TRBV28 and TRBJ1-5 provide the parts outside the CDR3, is DVKVTQSSRYLVKRTGEKVFLECVQDMDHENMFWYRQDPGLGLRLIYFSYDVKMKEKGDIPEGYSVSREKKERFSLILESASTNQTSMYLCASSLGQGGVYQPQHFGDGTRLSIL.

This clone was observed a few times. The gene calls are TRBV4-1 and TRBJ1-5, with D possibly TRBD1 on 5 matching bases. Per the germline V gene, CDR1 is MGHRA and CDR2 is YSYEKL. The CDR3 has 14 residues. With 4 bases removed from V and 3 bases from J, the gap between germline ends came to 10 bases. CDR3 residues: CASSPSDTNQPQHF. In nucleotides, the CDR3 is TGCGCCAGCAGCCCCTCGGACACCAATCAGCCCCAGCATTTT.

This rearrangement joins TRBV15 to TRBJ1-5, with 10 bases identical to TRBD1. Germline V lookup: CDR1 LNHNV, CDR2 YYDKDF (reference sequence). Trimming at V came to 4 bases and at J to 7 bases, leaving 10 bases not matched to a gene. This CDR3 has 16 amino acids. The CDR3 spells CATSITGTGVRQPQHF. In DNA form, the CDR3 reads TGTGCCACCAGCATAACCGGGACAGGGGTACGGCAGCCCCAGCATTTT.

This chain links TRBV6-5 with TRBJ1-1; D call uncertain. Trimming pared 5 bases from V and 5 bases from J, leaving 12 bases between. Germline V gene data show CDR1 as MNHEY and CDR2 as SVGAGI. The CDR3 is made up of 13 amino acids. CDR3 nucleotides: TGTGCCAGCAGTGCTCCCCGGGGAACTGAAGCTTTCTTT. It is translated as CASSAPRGTEAFF.

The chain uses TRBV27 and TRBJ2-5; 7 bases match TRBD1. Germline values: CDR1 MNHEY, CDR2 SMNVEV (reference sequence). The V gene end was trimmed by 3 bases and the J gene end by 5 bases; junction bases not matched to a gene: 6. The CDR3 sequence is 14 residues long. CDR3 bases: TGTGCCAGCAGTTTTCGGACAGGCGGGGAGACCCAGTACTTC. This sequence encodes CASSFRTGGETQYF.

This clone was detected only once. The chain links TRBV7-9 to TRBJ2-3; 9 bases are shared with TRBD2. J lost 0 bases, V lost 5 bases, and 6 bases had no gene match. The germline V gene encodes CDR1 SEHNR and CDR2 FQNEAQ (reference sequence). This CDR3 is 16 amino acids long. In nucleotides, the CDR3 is TGTGCCAGCAGCCCGCGGGGGGGGCGAAGCACAGATACGCAGTATTTT. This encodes CASSPRGGRSTDTQYF.

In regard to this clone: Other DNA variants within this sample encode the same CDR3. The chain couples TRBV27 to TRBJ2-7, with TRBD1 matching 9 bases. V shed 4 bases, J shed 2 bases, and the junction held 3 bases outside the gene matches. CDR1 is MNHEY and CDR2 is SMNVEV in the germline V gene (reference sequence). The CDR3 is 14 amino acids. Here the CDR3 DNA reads TGTGCCAGCAGTTCGGGACAGGGAGCCTACGAGCAGTACTTC. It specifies CASSSGQGAYEQYF.

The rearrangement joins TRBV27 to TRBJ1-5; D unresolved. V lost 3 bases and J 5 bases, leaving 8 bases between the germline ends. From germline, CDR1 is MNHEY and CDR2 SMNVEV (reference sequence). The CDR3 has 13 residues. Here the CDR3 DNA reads TGTGCCAGCAGTTTCGGGGTTGATCAGCCCCAGCATTTT. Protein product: CASSFGVDQPQHF.

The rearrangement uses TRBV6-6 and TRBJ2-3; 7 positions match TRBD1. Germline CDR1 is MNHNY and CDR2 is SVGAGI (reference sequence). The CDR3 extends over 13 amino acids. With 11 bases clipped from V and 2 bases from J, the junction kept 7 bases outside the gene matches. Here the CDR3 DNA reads TGTGCCGCCCGACAGGGTATCACAGATACGCAGTATTTT. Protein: CAARQGITDTQYF.